The rows below give T cell receptor beta chains drawn from one sample of a study of shared clonotypes between healthy human individuals. The method was immunoSEQ multiplex PCR; TCRdb's version includes in-frame clones alone and lacks a portion of them. The profile shows about 1.1 million clones, approximately 80% of them singletons. The specimen sequenced was memory CD4+ T cells from PBMCs. The origin of the receptors is a man between 18 and 35 years old in good health. Some clones in this sample may be carry-over from other donors' samples. Each CDR3 is given with its conserved first and last residue. Fields, in order: CDR3 length, V gene, D gene, J gene, clone size, CDR3 protein. D genes are given only for firm matches. A clone size is listed for some rows: how often the clone was seen (once, few, many), or a class if it is expanded.

len: 13
v_gene: TRBV19
d_gene: .
j_gene: TRBJ2-7
abundance: .
CDR3aa: CASSNGLAYEQYF

len: 16
v_gene: TRBV7-2
d_gene: .
j_gene: TRBJ2-2
abundance: once
CDR3aa: CASSLVAGSNTGELFF

len: 16
v_gene: TRBV28
d_gene: .
j_gene: TRBJ2-1
abundance: .
CDR3aa: CASTPRAGKAGYEQFF

len: 12
v_gene: TRBV11-2
d_gene: .
j_gene: TRBJ1-1
abundance: .
CDR3aa: CASSLVTGRAFF

len: 9
v_gene: TRBV6-1
d_gene: .
j_gene: TRBJ1-5
abundance: .
CDR3aa: CASIKPQHF

len: 14
v_gene: TRBV18
d_gene: .
j_gene: TRBJ1-3
abundance: .
CDR3aa: CASSPISSGNTIYF

len: 11
v_gene: TRBV6-6
d_gene: .
j_gene: TRBJ1-2
abundance: few
CDR3aa: CATGQFYGYTF

len: 13
v_gene: TRBV5-1
d_gene: .
j_gene: TRBJ2-3
abundance: .
CDR3aa: CASSSVTDRTQYF

len: 14
v_gene: TRBV25-1
d_gene: .
j_gene: TRBJ2-2
abundance: .
CDR3aa: CASSYQGWTGELFF

len: 17
v_gene: TRBV15
d_gene: TRBD2
j_gene: TRBJ2-1
abundance: .
CDR3aa: CATSRGTSGRGGNEQFF

len: 16
v_gene: TRBV28
d_gene: .
j_gene: TRBJ2-5
abundance: .
CDR3aa: CASSLRAGPTGETQYF

len: 15
v_gene: TRBV2
d_gene: TRBD1
j_gene: TRBJ1-3
abundance: few
CDR3aa: CASSRGQVSGNTIYF

len: 13
v_gene: TRBV6-1
d_gene: .
j_gene: TRBJ1-2
abundance: .
CDR3aa: CAGRFTEAYGYTF

len: 12
v_gene: TRBV6-6
d_gene: .
j_gene: TRBJ1-5
abundance: few
CDR3aa: CASTVGGRPQHF

len: 15
v_gene: TRBV7-2
d_gene: .
j_gene: TRBJ2-2
abundance: .
CDR3aa: CASSLWVKPTGELFF

len: 15
v_gene: TRBV7-8
d_gene: TRBD1
j_gene: TRBJ1-5
abundance: .
CDR3aa: CASRRETGSGLPQHF

len: 14
v_gene: TRBV5-1
d_gene: .
j_gene: TRBJ2-1
abundance: .
CDR3aa: CASSLGDSSYEQFF

len: 11
v_gene: TRBV6-1
d_gene: .
j_gene: TRBJ2-5
abundance: .
CDR3aa: CASRRQETQYF

len: 14
v_gene: TRBV27
d_gene: .
j_gene: TRBJ1-1
abundance: .
CDR3aa: CASSFDRVNTEAFF

len: 16
v_gene: TRBV25-1
d_gene: TRBD1
j_gene: TRBJ2-7
abundance: .
CDR3aa: CASSEYGQGVLGEQYF

len: 15
v_gene: TRBV2
d_gene: .
j_gene: TRBJ2-1
abundance: .
CDR3aa: CASKLGTGNYNEQFF

len: 19
v_gene: TRBV4-1
d_gene: TRBD2
j_gene: TRBJ2-5
abundance: .
CDR3aa: CASSQEVSASGSGRETQYF

len: 15
v_gene: TRBV27
d_gene: .
j_gene: .
abundance: .
CDR3aa: CASRVIGDPGNEQYF

len: 16
v_gene: TRBV28
d_gene: .
j_gene: TRBJ2-3
abundance: .
CDR3aa: CASSFGRIGSTDTQYF

len: 13
v_gene: TRBV7-3
d_gene: .
j_gene: TRBJ2-1
abundance: few
CDR3aa: CASSLSFYNEQFF

len: 14
v_gene: TRBV4-2
d_gene: .
j_gene: TRBJ2-7
abundance: .
CDR3aa: CASSQGQVRSEQYF

len: 13
v_gene: TRBV25-1
d_gene: .
j_gene: TRBJ2-5
abundance: few
CDR3aa: CASSDRSLVTQYF

len: 13
v_gene: TRBV11-3
d_gene: .
j_gene: TRBJ1-3
abundance: .
CDR3aa: CASSRSREGTIYF

len: 15
v_gene: TRBV19
d_gene: TRBD2
j_gene: TRBJ2-3
abundance: .
CDR3aa: CASTRGGRNTDTQYF

len: 15
v_gene: TRBV5-4
d_gene: .
j_gene: TRBJ1-4
abundance: .
CDR3aa: CASSPTLGGTEKLFF

len: 16
v_gene: TRBV7-6
d_gene: .
j_gene: TRBJ2-2
abundance: .
CDR3aa: CASSPGLGRSTGELFF